The rows below give T cell receptor beta chains drawn from one sample of a study of blood T cell repertoires in COVID-19. Measured with immunoSEQ multiplex PCR; TCRdb has only the in-frame clones, and not every one. In the table there are about 200,000 clones, under 90% of which are singletons. The sequencing sample was made of peripheral blood. These receptors were collected from an elderly woman with COVID-19, enrolled during active disease. Each CDR3 is given with its conserved first and last residue. The order of the fields is clone size, V gene, D gene, J gene, CDR3 protein, CDR3 DNA. D genes are given only for firm matches. The size field is filled for only some rows; it gives once, few, many or a size class.

size: .
V: TRBV5-1
D: TRBD1
J: TRBJ1-6
CDR3: CASSFGTANSPLHF
DNA: TGCGCCAGCAGCTTTGGGACAGCGAATTCACCCCTCCACTTT

size: .
V: TRBV28
D: TRBD1
J: TRBJ1-2
CDR3: CASSLSLTGAGYGYTF
DNA: TGTGCCAGCAGTTTATCCCTGACAGGGGCGGGATATGGCTACACCTTC

size: .
V: TRBV9
D: TRBD1
J: TRBJ2-7
CDR3: CASSSPSRDRGSYEQYF
DNA: TGTGCCAGCAGCTCCCCCTCCCGGGACAGGGGCTCCTACGAGCAGTACTTC

size: .
V: TRBV9
D: TRBD2
J: TRBJ2-3
CDR3: CASSVDGGAGTDTQYF
DNA: TGTGCCAGCAGCGTAGACGGGGGGGCTGGCACAGATACGCAGTATTTT

size: .
V: TRBV6-5
D: .
J: TRBJ1-2
CDR3: CASSSPTTNYGYTF
DNA: TGTGCCAGCAGTTCCCCGACAACTAACTATGGCTACACCTTC

size: .
V: TRBV30
D: TRBD2
J: TRBJ2-5
CDR3: CAWSVGLAGPWEETQYF
DNA: TGTGCCTGGAGTGTGGGACTAGCGGGCCCCTGGGAAGAGACCCAGTACTTC

size: .
V: TRBV5-4
D: .
J: TRBJ1-1
CDR3: CASSWPPPLNTEAFF
DNA: TGTGCCAGCAGCTGGCCCCCACCATTGAACACTGAAGCTTTCTTT

size: once
V: TRBV28
D: TRBD1
J: TRBJ2-2
CDR3: CASRQGYTGELFF
DNA: TGTGCCAGCAGACAGGGGTACACCGGGGAGCTGTTTTTT

size: .
V: TRBV29-1
D: .
J: TRBJ2-7
CDR3: CSVVEFEQYF
DNA: TGCAGCGTTGTCGAGTTCGAGCAGTACTTC

size: .
V: TRBV20-1
D: .
J: TRBJ1-2
CDR3: CSASTENYGYTF
DNA: TGCAGTGCTAGTACGGAGAACTATGGCTACACCTTC

size: .
V: TRBV28
D: TRBD1
J: TRBJ2-7
CDR3: CASIPTGTGYYEQYF
DNA: TGTGCCAGCATCCCGACCGGGACAGGGTATTACGAGCAGTACTTC

size: few
V: TRBV10-1
D: .
J: TRBJ2-2
CDR3: CASSETTTGELFF
DNA: TGCGCCAGCAGTGAAACAACCACCGGGGAGCTGTTTTTT

size: few
V: TRBV4-2
D: TRBD1
J: TRBJ2-1
CDR3: CASSQGQGDNEQFF
DNA: TGTGCCAGCAGCCAAGGACAGGGAGACAATGAGCAGTTCTTC

size: .
V: TRBV9
D: TRBD1
J: TRBJ1-2
CDR3: CASSAGGQGVSYYGYTF
DNA: TGTGCCAGCAGCGCCGGGGGACAGGGGGTTTCATACTATGGCTACACCTTC

size: .
V: TRBV28
D: .
J: TRBJ1-5
CDR3: CATLGVNQPQHF
DNA: TGTGCCACCCTAGGGGTCAATCAGCCCCAGCATTTT

size: .
V: TRBV6-1
D: TRBD1
J: TRBJ2-6
CDR3: CASSEWDSRTGANVLTF
DNA: TGTGCCAGCAGTGAGTGGGACAGCAGAACTGGGGCCAACGTCCTGACTTTC

size: .
V: TRBV18
D: TRBD1
J: TRBJ2-1
CDR3: CASSPAGGHEQFF
DNA: TGTGCCAGCTCACCTGCAGGGGGACATGAGCAGTTCTTC

size: .
V: TRBV9
D: .
J: TRBJ2-5
CDR3: CASSFSARETQYF
DNA: TGTGCCAGCAGTTTTTCTGCCCGGGAGACCCAGTACTTC

size: once
V: TRBV7-2
D: .
J: TRBJ2-1
CDR3: CASSLGGALYNEQFF
DNA: TGTGCCAGCAGCTTAGGTGGAGCCCTATACAATGAGCAGTTCTTC

size: .
V: TRBV28
D: .
J: TRBJ2-7
CDR3: CASSLRGPSYEQYF
DNA: TGTGCCAGCAGTTTAAGGGGCCCCTCCTACGAGCAGTACTTC

size: .
V: TRBV6-4
D: TRBD2
J: TRBJ2-7
CDR3: CARLGLGGGEQYF
DNA: TGTGCCAGATTGGGGCTCGGGGGGGGCGAGCAGTACTTC

size: .
V: TRBV6-1
D: .
J: TRBJ2-5
CDR3: CASSEAASGETQYF
DNA: TGTGCCAGCAGTGAAGCTGCTAGTGGGGAGACCCAGTACTTC

size: .
V: TRBV9
D: TRBD2
J: TRBJ2-3
CDR3: CASSGRGGGDTQYF
DNA: TGTGCCAGCAGCGGGCGGGGGGGTGGAGATACGCAGTATTTT

size: few
V: TRBV28
D: .
J: TRBJ1-2
CDR3: CASPRGAGGYGYTF
DNA: TGTGCCAGCCCGCGGGGGGCGGGGGGCTATGGCTACACCTTC

size: .
V: TRBV7-9
D: .
J: TRBJ2-7
CDR3: CACEGAYEQYF
DNA: TGTGCCTGTGAGGGGGCCTACGAGCAGTACTTC

size: .
V: TRBV5-1
D: .
J: TRBJ1-3
CDR3: CASSDPREGNTIYF
DNA: TGCGCCAGCAGCGACCCCAGGGAAGGAAACACCATATATTTT

size: .
V: TRBV18
D: .
J: TRBJ1-4
CDR3: CASSPPSGNEKLFF
DNA: TGTGCCAGCTCACCACCGAGTGGTAATGAAAAACTGTTTTTT

size: .
V: TRBV12-3/TRBV12-4
D: TRBD1
J: TRBJ1-2
CDR3: CASNNRGLWGYTF
DNA: TGTGCCAGCAACAACAGGGGGCTTTGGGGCTACACCTTC

size: .
V: TRBV27
D: .
J: TRBJ2-1
CDR3: CASSLFGGSYNEQFF
DNA: TGTGCCAGCAGTTTATTCGGAGGCTCCTACAATGAGCAGTTCTTC

size: .
V: TRBV18
D: TRBD1
J: TRBJ1-4
CDR3: CASSPHQGASEKLFF
DNA: TGTGCCAGCTCACCTCACCAGGGGGCTAGTGAAAAACTGTTTTTT

size: .
V: TRBV28
D: TRBD1
J: TRBJ1-4
CDR3: CASRSGTGLEKLFF
DNA: TGTGCCAGCAGATCCGGGACAGGTCTTGAAAAACTGTTTTTT

size: .
V: TRBV5-4
D: .
J: TRBJ2-2
CDR3: CASSPIAGGNTGELFF
DNA: TGTGCCAGCAGCCCCATCGCCGGGGGGAACACCGGGGAGCTGTTTTTT

size: .
V: TRBV6-5
D: .
J: TRBJ2-7
CDR3: CASRVRGNSYEQYF
DNA: TGTGCCAGCAGGGTCCGGGGGAACTCCTACGAGCAGTACTTC

size: .
V: TRBV28
D: TRBD2
J: TRBJ2-3
CDR3: CASSPSGRNTDTQYF
DNA: TGTGCCAGCAGCCCTAGCGGGAGGAACACAGATACGCAGTATTTT

size: .
V: TRBV7-3
D: .
J: TRBJ1-2
CDR3: CASSLTGRGGYGYTF
DNA: TGTGCCAGCAGCTTAACGGGCAGGGGCGGCTATGGCTACACCTTC

size: .
V: TRBV7-3
D: .
J: TRBJ2-1
CDR3: CASSSGDEQFF
DNA: TGTGCCAGCAGCTCAGGGGATGAGCAGTTCTTC

size: once
V: TRBV5-1
D: .
J: TRBJ1-1
CDR3: CASSLDRLATEAFF
DNA: TGCGCCAGCAGCTTGGACAGGTTGGCCACTGAAGCTTTCTTT